This T cell receptor beta chain came from a study of human T cells and chemical hapten exposure. Study summary: Per-sample TCR yields varied mainly from small pooled library volume differences.

This clonotype was found many times. The antigen remains undetermined. The time point was: pre-sensitization, week 0. The treatment was: therapeutic diphenylcyclopropenone sensitization with weekly scalp DPC. Study-level findings and limits: Controls had significantly fewer large CDR3 similarity clusters than were formed by expanded TCRs. DPC sensitization did not alter TCRs above 1 in 1000 frequency.

Trimming cost V 6 bases and J 8 bases, with 11 bases left between them. The length of the CDR3 is 13 residues. Germline-derived CDR1 and CDR2 are SGHTA and FQGTGA. From the RACE reads, TCRdb called clonotypes with MiXCR, one entry per CDR3 protein. This sample carries a few hundred thousand distinct CDR3 sequences, 4.5% to 7% of them seen once, and the ten largest clones take 7% to 10%. The receptor comes from a woman between 18 and 30 years old with alopecia areata. Some clones in this sample may be carry-over from other donors' samples. This chain joins TRBV7-3 and TRBJ1-6; D uncertain. The specimen was whole blood, collected in connection with sensitization to the hapten diphenylcyclopropenone (DPC). CDR3 DNA: TGTGCCAGCAGAAGAAATGTTTATTCACCCCTCCACTTT. It specifies CASRRNVYSPLHF.